This TCR beta chain was identified during a study of T-cell reconstitution after alpha-beta-depleted transplantation in children (dated by TCRdb to about 2016). With respect to the entire study: Using TCR repertoire profiling, the study quantitatively followed how T-cell immune reconstitution unfolded in children after TCRalphabeta/CD19-depleted allogeneic hematopoietic cell transplantation.

CDR1 and CDR2 were assigned from the germline V gene as SGHTA and FQGNSA. V and J are trimmed by 7 bases and 3 bases, and the gene matches miss 5 bases of the junction. The cysteine opens and the phenylalanine closes a CDR3 of 15 amino acids. The CDR3 DNA has 45 bases and is translated from base 1. Preparation of the library involved PCR. Sequencing took place on an Illumina HiSeq 2500. TCR libraries were prepared with molecular barcoding, using unique molecular identifiers to normalize TCRbeta repertoire quantification. TCRdb reworked the public reads: Q25 trimming with fastp, MiXCR clone assembly, productive beta chains retained. Every CDR3 protein is listed once, alongside the most common genes and DNA of its rows. The sample table lists about 360,000 distinct CDR3 sequences, roughly 13% of them with a count of one. The ten biggest clones cover around 4.5% of the sample. As for this clonotype: It lacks a known antigen. No much larger clone is present one base from it, and per-base qualities are unavailable.

The chain joins TRBV7-2 to TRBJ2-7; 14 nucleotides in the junction match TRBD2. Specimen: PBMCs, collected from the stem cell graft. The clonotype comes from a human donor who donated a stem cell graft to a child with Fanconi anemia. The CDR3 sequence is CASTRLAGGYYEQYF. The DNA reads as follows: TGTGCCAGCACCCGACTAGCGGGGGGGTACTACGAGCAGTACTTC.